This is a list of T cell receptor beta chains from one sample in a study of control samples from healthy donors and cancer patients. The method was immunoSEQ multiplex PCR; TCRdb's version includes in-frame clones alone and lacks a portion of them. The sample has 100,000 to 150,000 clones; 90% are singletons. The sample comprised blood. The receptors stem from a young man in good health. Both conserved end residues are part of each CDR3. The order of the fields is CDR3 protein, CDR3 DNA, J gene, clone size, D gene, V gene. The D gene is left open where the match is weak. Some rows mark clone size as missing; the rest say once, few, many or name a class of expanded clone.

cdr3_aa: CASSENRGLPTDTQYF; cdr3_nt: TGTGCCAGCAGCGAAAACAGGGGGCTCCCCACAGATACGCAGTATTTT; j_call: TRBJ2-3; clone_size: -; d_call: TRBD1; v_call: TRBV6-1
cdr3_aa: CASSLASRQTQYF; cdr3_nt: TGTGCCAGCAGCCTTGCTAGTCGGCAGACCCAGTACTTC; j_call: TRBJ2-5; clone_size: -; d_call: -; v_call: TRBV7-6
cdr3_aa: CSASYPGSGNQPQHF; cdr3_nt: TGCAGTGCTAGTTACCCGGGTTCGGGCAATCAGCCCCAGCATTTT; j_call: TRBJ1-5; clone_size: few; d_call: -; v_call: TRBV20-1
cdr3_aa: CASSPRGRTLAFF; cdr3_nt: TGTGCCAGCAGCCCAAGAGGCAGGACGCTGGCTTTCTTT; j_call: TRBJ1-1; clone_size: -; d_call: -; v_call: TRBV7-8
cdr3_aa: CASSLGLAGNTGELFF; cdr3_nt: TGTGCCAGCAGCTTAGGACTAGCGGGGAACACCGGGGAGCTGTTTTTT; j_call: TRBJ2-2; clone_size: -; d_call: TRBD2; v_call: TRBV7-6
cdr3_aa: CASSQESGQRAYF; cdr3_nt: TGCGCCAGCAGCCAAGAATCGGGGCAGCGCGCGTACTTC; j_call: TRBJ2-5; clone_size: -; d_call: -; v_call: TRBV4-3
cdr3_aa: CASSTKANTGELFF; cdr3_nt: TGTGCCAGTAGTACGAAAGCGAACACCGGGGAGCTGTTTTTT; j_call: TRBJ2-2; clone_size: -; d_call: -; v_call: TRBV19
cdr3_aa: CAWSVPGSSYEQYF; cdr3_nt: TGTGCCTGGAGTGTACCGGGGAGCTCCTACGAGCAGTACTTC; j_call: TRBJ2-7; clone_size: few; d_call: -; v_call: TRBV30
cdr3_aa: CASSQGSDSPLHF; cdr3_nt: TGTGCCAGCAGCCAAGGGTCCGATTCACCCCTCCACTTT; j_call: TRBJ1-6; clone_size: few; d_call: -; v_call: TRBV3-1/TRBV3-2
cdr3_aa: CASSTGTSGEETQYF; cdr3_nt: TGTGCCAGCAGCACCGGGACTAGCGGGGAGGAGACCCAGTACTTC; j_call: TRBJ2-5; clone_size: -; d_call: TRBD2; v_call: TRBV9
cdr3_aa: CAWSRERDNEQFF; cdr3_nt: TGTGCCTGGAGCCGGGAGAGGGACAATGAGCAGTTCTTC; j_call: TRBJ2-1; clone_size: -; d_call: -; v_call: TRBV30
cdr3_aa: CASSFEYEQYF; cdr3_nt: TGTGCCAGCAGTTTCGAATACGAGCAGTACTTC; j_call: TRBJ2-7; clone_size: -; d_call: -; v_call: TRBV6-6
cdr3_aa: CASSGLQGIIIYEQYF; cdr3_nt: TGTGCCAGCAGTGGATTACAGGGAATCATTATCTACGAGCAGTACTTC; j_call: TRBJ2-7; clone_size: -; d_call: -; v_call: TRBV6-1
cdr3_aa: CASSSRPISPLHF; cdr3_nt: TGTGCCAGCAGTTCCCGACCGATTTCACCCCTCCACTTT; j_call: TRBJ1-6; clone_size: once; d_call: -; v_call: TRBV12-3/TRBV12-4
cdr3_aa: CASSFSGIEQFF; cdr3_nt: TGTGCCAGCAGTTTTTCAGGTATTGAGCAGTTCTTC; j_call: TRBJ2-1; clone_size: -; d_call: -; v_call: TRBV12-3/TRBV12-4
cdr3_aa: CASSTEDNEQFF; cdr3_nt: TGCGCCAGCAGCACGGAGGATAATGAGCAGTTCTTC; j_call: TRBJ2-1; clone_size: -; d_call: -; v_call: TRBV5-1
cdr3_aa: CASSLNRGSGNTIYF; cdr3_nt: TGTGCCAGCAGCCTTAACAGGGGATCTGGAAACACCATATATTTT; j_call: TRBJ1-3; clone_size: -; d_call: TRBD1; v_call: TRBV7-3
cdr3_aa: CASSHSGGTLGTIYF; cdr3_nt: TGTGCCAGCAGCCACAGTGGGGGGACCCTAGGCACCATATATTTT; j_call: TRBJ1-3; clone_size: -; d_call: -; v_call: TRBV11-2
cdr3_aa: CASSVELNTEAFF; cdr3_nt: TGTGCCAGCAGCGTTGAATTGAACACTGAAGCTTTCTTT; j_call: TRBJ1-1; clone_size: few; d_call: -; v_call: TRBV2
cdr3_aa: CASSNPGLAYNEQFF; cdr3_nt: TGTGCCAGCAGCAACCCGGGACTTGCCTACAATGAGCAGTTCTTC; j_call: TRBJ2-1; clone_size: -; d_call: -; v_call: TRBV3-1/TRBV3-2
cdr3_aa: CASSETHNYGYTF; cdr3_nt: TGTGCCAGCAGTGAAACTCATAACTATGGCTACACCTTC; j_call: TRBJ1-2; clone_size: -; d_call: -; v_call: TRBV2
cdr3_aa: CASSLTGDNEKLFF; cdr3_nt: TGTGCCAGCAGTTTGACAGGGGATAATGAAAAACTGTTTTTT; j_call: TRBJ1-4; clone_size: once; d_call: TRBD1; v_call: TRBV27
cdr3_aa: CASSYSNSGELFF; cdr3_nt: TGTGCCAGCAGTTACTCGAACTCCGGGGAGCTGTTTTTT; j_call: TRBJ2-2; clone_size: -; d_call: -; v_call: TRBV6-6
cdr3_aa: CASSSPSAGGRSDTQYF; cdr3_nt: TGTGCCAGCAGTTCACCCTCGGCGGGGGGGCGGTCAGATACGCAGTATTTT; j_call: TRBJ2-3; clone_size: -; d_call: TRBD2; v_call: TRBV27
cdr3_aa: CASSPRTGGDTGELFF; cdr3_nt: TGTGCCAGCAGCCCACGGACAGGGGGCGACACCGGGGAGCTGTTTTTT; j_call: TRBJ2-2; clone_size: -; d_call: TRBD1; v_call: TRBV11-3
cdr3_aa: CASGINNEQFF; cdr3_nt: TGTGCCAGCGGGATTAACAATGAGCAGTTCTTC; j_call: TRBJ2-1; clone_size: -; d_call: -; v_call: TRBV7-2
cdr3_aa: CASSLPGTGNNEQFF; cdr3_nt: TGTGCCAGCAGTCTACCCGGGACAGGGAACAATGAGCAGTTCTTC; j_call: TRBJ2-1; clone_size: -; d_call: TRBD1; v_call: TRBV27
cdr3_aa: CASSKDKDNSPLHF; cdr3_nt: TGTGCCAGCAGCAAGGACAAGGATAATTCACCCCTCCACTTT; j_call: TRBJ1-6; clone_size: -; d_call: -; v_call: TRBV7-3
cdr3_aa: CASSLQGAYATNEKLFF; cdr3_nt: TGTGCCAGCAGTTTACAAGGGGCGTATGCAACTAATGAAAAACTGTTTTTT; j_call: TRBJ1-4; clone_size: -; d_call: -; v_call: TRBV2
cdr3_aa: CASSYPGQHGANVLTF; cdr3_nt: TGCGCCAGCAGCTACCCCGGACAGCATGGGGCCAACGTCCTGACTTTC; j_call: TRBJ2-6; clone_size: -; d_call: -; v_call: TRBV5-1
cdr3_aa: CSAMDRGPSYNEQFF; cdr3_nt: TGCAGCGCCATGGACAGGGGGCCGTCATACAATGAGCAGTTCTTC; j_call: TRBJ2-1; clone_size: -; d_call: TRBD1; v_call: TRBV29-1
cdr3_aa: CASRPLPGGSSSGANVLTF; cdr3_nt: TGTGCCAGTAGGCCTCTCCCCGGGGGGAGTTCCTCTGGGGCCAACGTCCTGACTTTC; j_call: TRBJ2-6; clone_size: -; d_call: TRBD2; v_call: TRBV19
cdr3_aa: CASSLQLNTEAFF; cdr3_nt: TGTGCCAGCAGCTTACAACTGAACACTGAAGCTTTCTTT; j_call: TRBJ1-1; clone_size: -; d_call: -; v_call: TRBV7-3
cdr3_aa: CASSFRTGEQYF; cdr3_nt: TGTGCCAGCAGTTTTCGGACAGGCGAGCAGTACTTC; j_call: TRBJ2-7; clone_size: -; d_call: TRBD1; v_call: TRBV12-3/TRBV12-4
cdr3_aa: CASSLDRVTDTQYF; cdr3_nt: TGTGCCAGCAGCTTAGATCGTGTGACAGATACGCAGTATTTT; j_call: TRBJ2-3; clone_size: -; d_call: -; v_call: TRBV11-2
cdr3_aa: CASSLDLSGRGVGELFF; cdr3_nt: TGTGCCAGCAGCTTAGACCTTAGCGGGAGGGGAGTCGGGGAGCTGTTTTTT; j_call: TRBJ2-2; clone_size: -; d_call: TRBD2; v_call: TRBV7-8
cdr3_aa: CASSSSRDGKFEKLFF; cdr3_nt: TGTGCCAGCAGCTCATCCCGGGACGGAAAGTTTGAAAAACTGTTTTTT; j_call: TRBJ1-4; clone_size: -; d_call: -; v_call: TRBV11-3
cdr3_aa: CASSQDVESYGYTF; cdr3_nt: TGCGCCAGCAGCCAAGATGTCGAGAGCTATGGCTACACCTTC; j_call: TRBJ1-2; clone_size: once; d_call: -; v_call: TRBV4-1
cdr3_aa: CASSLMTGANTEAFF; cdr3_nt: TGTGCCAGCAGCTTGATGACAGGGGCCAACACTGAAGCTTTCTTT; j_call: TRBJ1-1; clone_size: few; d_call: TRBD1; v_call: TRBV7-2
cdr3_aa: CASSSVQRELDTQYF; cdr3_nt: TGTGCCAGCAGTAGCGTCCAGCGGGAGTTAGATACGCAGTATTTT; j_call: TRBJ2-3; clone_size: -; d_call: TRBD2; v_call: TRBV27
cdr3_aa: CASSVGAGLVRPSSTDTQYF; cdr3_nt: TGTGCCAGCAGCGTAGGGGCGGGACTCGTCCGCCCCAGTAGCACAGATACGCAGTATTTT; j_call: TRBJ2-3; clone_size: -; d_call: -; v_call: TRBV9
cdr3_aa: CATSADRYYGYTF; cdr3_nt: TGTGCCACCAGCGCAGACAGGTACTATGGCTACACCTTC; j_call: TRBJ1-2; clone_size: -; d_call: -; v_call: TRBV24-1
cdr3_aa: CASQGGPTGELFF; cdr3_nt: TGCGCCAGCCAAGGAGGGCCCACCGGGGAGCTGTTTTTT; j_call: TRBJ2-2; clone_size: -; d_call: -; v_call: TRBV5-1
cdr3_aa: CASRSMYSGNYGYTF; cdr3_nt: TGTGCCAGCAGATCCATGTACTCAGGGAACTATGGCTACACCTTC; j_call: TRBJ1-2; clone_size: -; d_call: -; v_call: TRBV2
cdr3_aa: CASSFVEGLEQFF; cdr3_nt: TGTGCCAGCAGCTTCGTCGAGGGACTTGAGCAGTTCTTC; j_call: TRBJ2-1; clone_size: -; d_call: -; v_call: TRBV5-4
cdr3_aa: CASRPHGAENSPLHF; cdr3_nt: TGTGCCAGCAGACCCCACGGGGCCGAGAATTCACCCCTCCACTTT; j_call: TRBJ1-6; clone_size: -; d_call: -; v_call: TRBV6-4
cdr3_aa: CASSQQTGTDTQYF; cdr3_nt: TGTGCCAGCAGCCAACAGACTGGCACAGATACGCAGTATTTT; j_call: TRBJ2-3; clone_size: few; d_call: -; v_call: TRBV3-1/TRBV3-2
cdr3_aa: CASSLRQGAEAFF; cdr3_nt: TGTGCCAGCAGCTTGCGACAGGGGGCTGAAGCTTTCTTT; j_call: TRBJ1-1; clone_size: -; d_call: TRBD1; v_call: TRBV9